This T cell receptor beta chain originates from a study of T cells in Graves' hyperthyroidism and ophthalmopathy. Overall study findings and caveats: The blood repertoire included most of the expanded thyroid clonotypes above 0.001. Patients with ophthalmopathy were separated from those with stable hyperthyroidism by a 13 V-J model. With a median lead of about 6.9 months before onset, the model predicted ophthalmopathy.

This clonotype was counted ten times or more. Its specificity is not known. TCR beta CDR3 sequences were amplified from RNA transcripts. Using the HTBI primer set, a first-round RT-PCR was run on the TCR CDR3. TCRdb re-derived calls from the multiplex PCR reads in MiXCR, one entry per CDR3 protein. The table lists about 400,000 distinct CDR3 sequences, approximately 14% of them singletons, with roughly 20% in the top ten. V lost 0 bases and J lost 12, with 14 bases in between. The CDR3 has 14 residues. CDR1 and CDR2 (germline): LGHDT, YNNKEL (reference sequence). Material for sequencing was blood. The TCR sequence derives from a woman aged 60 to 75 with Graves' ophthalmopathy. The genes are TRBV3-1 and TRBJ1-4; D perhaps matches TRBD1 (5 bases). The CDR3 spells CASSQDTGLGQLFF. The CDR3 bases are TGTGCCAGCAGCCAAGACACAGGCCTGGGGCAACTGTTTTTT.